A selection of T cell receptor beta chains follows, all from one sample in a study of CD8 T cells in ankylosing spondylitis. MiXCR, run by TCRdb on the 5' RACE reads, gives a single entry per CDR3 protein. Of hundreds of thousands of distinct CDR3 sequences in the sample, more than 25% were seen once. The specimen was blood, either unsorted or a sorted T cell fraction (not recorded which). These TCRs come from a male donor with ankylosing spondylitis or in good health (not recorded which). CDR3s include the opening cysteine and the closing phenylalanine or tryptophan. The D gene is left open where the match is weak. The size field is filled for only some rows; it gives once, few, many or a size class.

v_gene: TRBV28
j_gene: TRBJ2-1
abundance: NA
d_gene: TRBD2
CDR3nt: TGTGCCAGCACCGAGGGGCGGGGGATAAATGAGCAGTTCTTC
CDR3aa: CASTEGRGINEQFF

v_gene: TRBV12-3/TRBV12-4
j_gene: TRBJ2-1
abundance: NA
d_gene: TRBD2
CDR3nt: TGTGCCAGCAGGCGGGGGGACTACAATGAGCAGTTCTTC
CDR3aa: CASRRGDYNEQFF

v_gene: TRBV28
j_gene: TRBJ2-7
abundance: once
d_gene: NA
CDR3nt: TGTGCCAGCAGTTTTTTCCTAACCTCCTACGAGCAGTACTTC
CDR3aa: CASSFFLTSYEQYF

v_gene: TRBV20-1
j_gene: TRBJ1-1
abundance: NA
d_gene: NA
CDR3nt: TGCAGTGCTAGGGGTTCCGGGAACACTGAAGCTTTCTTT
CDR3aa: CSARGSGNTEAFF

v_gene: TRBV5-1
j_gene: TRBJ2-3
abundance: few
d_gene: NA
CDR3nt: TGCGCCAGCAGCCCACCGGACTCCACAGATACGCAGTATTTT
CDR3aa: CASSPPDSTDTQYF

v_gene: TRBV29-1
j_gene: TRBJ2-3
abundance: NA
d_gene: NA
CDR3nt: TGCAGCGTTGGAGGACTGACAGATACGCAGTATTTT
CDR3aa: CSVGGLTDTQYF

v_gene: TRBV12-3/TRBV12-4
j_gene: TRBJ2-5
abundance: NA
d_gene: TRBD2
CDR3nt: TGTGCCAGCAGTTTCGGGCTAGCGGGGGGGAGGGAGACCCAGTACTTC
CDR3aa: CASSFGLAGGRETQYF

v_gene: TRBV6-1
j_gene: TRBJ2-2
abundance: NA
d_gene: NA
CDR3nt: TGTGCCAGCACCTTCGGGGAGGCCGGGGAGCTGTTTTTT
CDR3aa: CASTFGEAGELFF

v_gene: TRBV27
j_gene: TRBJ1-4
abundance: NA
d_gene: NA
CDR3nt: TGTGCCAGCAGTTTATCGGGTGAAAAACTGTTTTTT
CDR3aa: CASSLSGEKLFF

v_gene: TRBV10-3
j_gene: TRBJ2-2
abundance: few
d_gene: NA
CDR3nt: TGTGCCATCAGAAATACCAGGGCCTCGGACACCGGGGAGCTGTTTTTT
CDR3aa: CAIRNTRASDTGELFF

v_gene: TRBV7-9
j_gene: TRBJ1-2
abundance: few
d_gene: NA
CDR3nt: TGTGCCAGCAGCTTAGGGGGGAAGGATGGCTACACCTTC
CDR3aa: CASSLGGKDGYTF

v_gene: TRBV29-1
j_gene: TRBJ2-1
abundance: few
d_gene: TRBD1
CDR3nt: TGCAGCGTTGACCCGGGACAGGGGTATGAGCAGTTCTTC
CDR3aa: CSVDPGQGYEQFF

v_gene: TRBV7-6
j_gene: TRBJ2-5
abundance: few
d_gene: TRBD1
CDR3nt: TGTGCCAGCAGCTTAGACGTGGTGACAGGGAGAGAGACCCAGTACTTC
CDR3aa: CASSLDVVTGRETQYF

v_gene: TRBV20-1
j_gene: TRBJ2-7
abundance: NA
d_gene: TRBD1
CDR3nt: TGCAGTGCTAGAGATCGTGGAGACAGGGGCGGATACGAGCAGTACTTC
CDR3aa: CSARDRGDRGGYEQYF

v_gene: TRBV10-3
j_gene: TRBJ1-1
abundance: few
d_gene: NA
CDR3nt: TGTGCCATCAGTGGGGGGATCAGAACTGAAGCTTTCTTT
CDR3aa: CAISGGIRTEAFF

v_gene: TRBV29-1
j_gene: TRBJ2-3
abundance: few
d_gene: TRBD2
CDR3nt: TGCAGCGTTGACGGGGCTAGCGGGCCAACAGATACGCAGTATTTT
CDR3aa: CSVDGASGPTDTQYF

v_gene: TRBV7-8
j_gene: TRBJ2-2
abundance: NA
d_gene: NA
CDR3nt: TGTGCCAGCAGCTTATTAGGCCGGCGTACCGGGGAGCTGTTTTTT
CDR3aa: CASSLLGRRTGELFF

v_gene: TRBV3-1
j_gene: TRBJ2-1
abundance: NA
d_gene: TRBD2
CDR3nt: TGTGCCAGCAGCCTCCCCCCCGGGACTAGCGTAAATGAGCAGTTCTTC
CDR3aa: CASSLPPGTSVNEQFF

v_gene: TRBV29-1
j_gene: TRBJ2-1
abundance: NA
d_gene: NA
CDR3nt: TGCAGCGTCCCCGAGCCCCTCTGGGACATTAGCGATGAGCAGTTCTTC
CDR3aa: CSVPEPLWDISDEQFF

v_gene: TRBV20-1
j_gene: TRBJ2-7
abundance: NA
d_gene: TRBD1
CDR3nt: TGCAGTGCTCCACCAGGGGGCTGGGACGAGCAGTACTTC
CDR3aa: CSAPPGGWDEQYF

v_gene: TRBV6-5
j_gene: TRBJ1-2
abundance: NA
d_gene: NA
CDR3nt: TGTGCCAGCAGTTTAGGCGGACAGCCCTATGGCTACACCTTC
CDR3aa: CASSLGGQPYGYTF

v_gene: TRBV6-1
j_gene: TRBJ2-1
abundance: NA
d_gene: NA
CDR3nt: TGTGCCAGTGGGAAGGCCTCCTACAATGAGCAGTTCTTC
CDR3aa: CASGKASYNEQFF

v_gene: TRBV6-5
j_gene: TRBJ2-7
abundance: few
d_gene: NA
CDR3nt: TGTGCCAGCAGTTACCCGGACAGCCGCTACGAGCAGTACTTC
CDR3aa: CASSYPDSRYEQYF

v_gene: TRBV11-2
j_gene: TRBJ2-3
abundance: few
d_gene: TRBD1
CDR3nt: TGTGCCAGCAGCCAAGGGACAGGGAGAGATACGCAGTATTTT
CDR3aa: CASSQGTGRDTQYF

v_gene: TRBV5-1
j_gene: TRBJ2-7
abundance: few
d_gene: TRBD1
CDR3nt: TGCGCCAGCAGCCGAAGGACAGGGCCGGTGGAGGAGCAGTACTTC
CDR3aa: CASSRRTGPVEEQYF

v_gene: TRBV20-1
j_gene: TRBJ2-3
abundance: few
d_gene: NA
CDR3nt: TGCAGTGTCCCCCCTCAGATCGGGGGCACAGATACGCAGTATTTT
CDR3aa: CSVPPQIGGTDTQYF

v_gene: TRBV10-3
j_gene: TRBJ2-7
abundance: NA
d_gene: NA
CDR3nt: TGTGCCATCAGCCATCCGGGGAGTTCGGGCGAGCAGTACTTC
CDR3aa: CAISHPGSSGEQYF

v_gene: TRBV20-1
j_gene: TRBJ2-3
abundance: NA
d_gene: TRBD2
CDR3nt: TGCAGTGCTAGCACAGGACTAGCGATATCAGATACGCAGTATTTT
CDR3aa: CSASTGLAISDTQYF

v_gene: TRBV29-1
j_gene: TRBJ2-5
abundance: few
d_gene: NA
CDR3nt: TGCAGCGGGACAGACCAAGAGACCCAGTACTTC
CDR3aa: CSGTDQETQYF

v_gene: TRBV29-1
j_gene: TRBJ2-5
abundance: NA
d_gene: NA
CDR3nt: TGCAGCGTTGAAGGACAGCTGGGGCTGGAGACCCAGTACTTC
CDR3aa: CSVEGQLGLETQYF

v_gene: TRBV5-5
j_gene: TRBJ1-1
abundance: NA
d_gene: NA
CDR3nt: TGTGCCAGCAGCTTAACGGTAGACGCTGAAGCTTTCTTT
CDR3aa: CASSLTVDAEAFF

v_gene: TRBV27
j_gene: TRBJ2-3
abundance: NA
d_gene: NA
CDR3nt: TGTGCCAGCAGACAGGAGCTGGGCACAAATACGCGCTATTTT
CDR3aa: CASRQELGTNTRYF

v_gene: TRBV5-1
j_gene: TRBJ1-1
abundance: NA
d_gene: TRBD1
CDR3nt: TGCGCCAGCGGCCCGGGACAGGGTTACGCTTTCTTT
CDR3aa: CASGPGQGYAFF